This T cell receptor beta chain stems from a study of OX40 agonist ivuxolimab in advanced cancers. Between the trimmed V and J ends, which lost 6 bases and 6 bases, there was a span of 8 bases. This CDR3 comprises 12 residues. Germline-derived CDR1 and CDR2 are KGHSH and LQKENI. Sequencing was performed with immunoSEQ multiplex PCR; in TCRdb, only in-frame clones are kept and a portion is missing. There are some 68,000 clones in the sample; about nine tenths occur only once, and around 0.98% lies in the top ten. The V call is TRBV18, the J call TRBJ2-2; weak D call: TRBD2 (6 bases). The sequencing here drew on CD4+ or CD8+ T cells sorted from blood, taken in a trial of the OX40 agonist ivuxolimab. This receptor was identified in an adult with an advanced solid tumor such as melanoma, head and neck, liver or kidney cancer. CDR3 in amino acids: CASSRDSGELFF. CDR3 DNA sequence: TGTGCCAGCTCGCGGGACTCCGGGGAGCTGTTTTTT.